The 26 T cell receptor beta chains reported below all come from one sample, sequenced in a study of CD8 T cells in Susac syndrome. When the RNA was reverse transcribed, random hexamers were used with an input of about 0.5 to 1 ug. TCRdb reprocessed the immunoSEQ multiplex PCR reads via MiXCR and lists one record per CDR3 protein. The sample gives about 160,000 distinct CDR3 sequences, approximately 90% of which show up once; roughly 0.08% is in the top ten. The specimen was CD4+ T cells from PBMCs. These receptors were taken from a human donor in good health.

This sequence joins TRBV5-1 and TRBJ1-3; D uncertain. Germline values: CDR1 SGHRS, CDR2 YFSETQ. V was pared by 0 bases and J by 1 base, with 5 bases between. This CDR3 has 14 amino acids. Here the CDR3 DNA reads TGCGCCAGCAGCTTGGCTCTTTCTGGAAACACCATATATTTT. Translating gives CASSLALSGNTIYF.

CDR3 DNA sequence: TGTGCCAGCAGTTGGGACTCTTACACCGGGGAGCTGTTTTTT. Translated, it gives CASSWDSYTGELFF. The genes are TRBV7-7 and TRBJ2-2; D is perhaps TRBD2 (6 bases). The CDR3 has 14 amino acids. Germline CDR1 SSHAT, CDR2 FNYEAQ (reference sequence). V shed 6 bases and J shed 3 bases, with 11 bases lying between them.

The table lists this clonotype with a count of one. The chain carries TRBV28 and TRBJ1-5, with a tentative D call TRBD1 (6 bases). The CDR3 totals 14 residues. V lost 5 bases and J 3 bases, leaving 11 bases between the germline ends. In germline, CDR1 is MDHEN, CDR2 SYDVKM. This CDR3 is CASSIQGINQPQHF. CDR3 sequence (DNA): TGTGCCAGCAGTATACAGGGTATCAATCAGCCCCAGCATTTT.

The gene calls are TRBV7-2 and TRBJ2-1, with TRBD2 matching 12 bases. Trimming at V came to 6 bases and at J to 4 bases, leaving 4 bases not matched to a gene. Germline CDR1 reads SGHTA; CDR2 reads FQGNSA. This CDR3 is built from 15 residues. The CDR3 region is CASSSTSGGYNEQFF. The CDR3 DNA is TGTGCCAGCAGTTCGACTAGCGGGGGATACAATGAGCAGTTCTTC.

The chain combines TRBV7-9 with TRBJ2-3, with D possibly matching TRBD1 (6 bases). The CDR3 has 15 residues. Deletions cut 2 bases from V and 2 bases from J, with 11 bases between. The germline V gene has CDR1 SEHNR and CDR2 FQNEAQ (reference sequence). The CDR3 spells CASSLQGSITDTQYF. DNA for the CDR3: TGTGCCAGCAGCTTACAGGGGAGTATCACAGATACGCAGTATTTT.

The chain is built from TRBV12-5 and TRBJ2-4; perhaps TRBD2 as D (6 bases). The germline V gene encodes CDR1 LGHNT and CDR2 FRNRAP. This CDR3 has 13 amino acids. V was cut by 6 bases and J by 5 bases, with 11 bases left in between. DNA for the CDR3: TGTGCTAGTGGGGGGACTTACGAAAACATTCAGTACTTC. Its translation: CASGGTYENIQYF.

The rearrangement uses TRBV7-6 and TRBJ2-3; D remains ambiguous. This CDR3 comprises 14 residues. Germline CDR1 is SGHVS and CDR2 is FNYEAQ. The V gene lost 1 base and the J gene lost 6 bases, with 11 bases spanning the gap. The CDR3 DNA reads TGTGCCAGCAGCTTAGTACATTTGAGGGATACGCAGTATTTT. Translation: CASSLVHLRDTQYF.

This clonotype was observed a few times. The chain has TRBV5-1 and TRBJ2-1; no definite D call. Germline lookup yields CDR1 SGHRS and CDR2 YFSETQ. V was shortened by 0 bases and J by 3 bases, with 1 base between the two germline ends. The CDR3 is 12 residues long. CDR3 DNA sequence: TGCGCCAGCAGCTTGGACTACAATGAGCAGTTCTTC. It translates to CASSLDYNEQFF.

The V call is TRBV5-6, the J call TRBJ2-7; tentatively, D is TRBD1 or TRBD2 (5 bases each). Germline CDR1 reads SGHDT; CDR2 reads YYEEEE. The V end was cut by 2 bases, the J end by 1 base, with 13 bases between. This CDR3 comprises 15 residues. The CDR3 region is CASSLIGTRSYEQYF. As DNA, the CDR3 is TGTGCCAGCAGCTTAATAGGGACCCGATCCTACGAGCAGTACTTC.

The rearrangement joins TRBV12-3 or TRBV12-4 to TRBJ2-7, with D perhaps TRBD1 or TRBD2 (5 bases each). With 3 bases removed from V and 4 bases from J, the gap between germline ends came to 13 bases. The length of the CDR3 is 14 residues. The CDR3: CASSLDSGAYEQYF. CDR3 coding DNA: TGTGCCAGCAGTTTGGATTCCGGGGCTTACGAGCAGTACTTC.

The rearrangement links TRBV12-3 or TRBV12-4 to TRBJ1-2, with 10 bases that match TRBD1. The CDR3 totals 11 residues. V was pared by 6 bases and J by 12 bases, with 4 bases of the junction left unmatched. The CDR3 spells CASSRQGAHTF. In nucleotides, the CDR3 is TGTGCCAGCAGCCGACAGGGGGCACACACCTTC.

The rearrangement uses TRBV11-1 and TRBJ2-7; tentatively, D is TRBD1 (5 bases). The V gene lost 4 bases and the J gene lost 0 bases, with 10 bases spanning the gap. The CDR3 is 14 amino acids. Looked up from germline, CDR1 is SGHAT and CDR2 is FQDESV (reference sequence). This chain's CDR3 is CASSSGHSSYEQYF. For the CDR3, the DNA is TGTGCCAGCAGCTCAGGACACAGCTCCTACGAGCAGTACTTC.

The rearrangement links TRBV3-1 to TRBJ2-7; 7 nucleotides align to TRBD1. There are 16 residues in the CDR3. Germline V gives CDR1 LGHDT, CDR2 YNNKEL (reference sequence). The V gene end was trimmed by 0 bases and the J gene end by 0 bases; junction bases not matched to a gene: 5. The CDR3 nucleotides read TGTGCCAGCAGCCAAGAATCGGCAGGGGGCTCCTACGAGCAGTACTTC. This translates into CASSQESAGGSYEQYF.

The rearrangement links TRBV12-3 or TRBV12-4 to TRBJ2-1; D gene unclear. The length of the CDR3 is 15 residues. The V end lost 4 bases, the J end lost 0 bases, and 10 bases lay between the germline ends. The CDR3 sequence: CASSYSRTSYNEQFF. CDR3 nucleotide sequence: TGTGCCAGCAGTTACTCCAGGACCTCCTACAATGAGCAGTTCTTC.

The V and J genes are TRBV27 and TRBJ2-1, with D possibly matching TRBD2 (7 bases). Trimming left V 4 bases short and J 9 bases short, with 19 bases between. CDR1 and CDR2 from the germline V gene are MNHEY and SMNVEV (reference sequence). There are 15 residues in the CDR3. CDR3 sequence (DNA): TGTGCCAGCAGTTCCGCACTACAGGGAGGGATTGAGCAGTTCTTC. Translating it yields CASSSALQGGIEQFF.

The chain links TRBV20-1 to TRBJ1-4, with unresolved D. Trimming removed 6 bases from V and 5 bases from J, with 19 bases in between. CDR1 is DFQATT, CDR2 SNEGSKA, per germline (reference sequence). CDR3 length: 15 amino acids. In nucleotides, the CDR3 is TGCAGTGCCCCACCGCTACTCAAGATCAATGAAAAACTGTTTTTT. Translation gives CSAPPLLKINEKLFF.

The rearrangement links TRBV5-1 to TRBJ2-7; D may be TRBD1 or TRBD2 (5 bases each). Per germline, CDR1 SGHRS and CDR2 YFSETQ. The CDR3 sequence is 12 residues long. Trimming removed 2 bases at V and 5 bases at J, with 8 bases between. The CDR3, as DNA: TGCGCCAGCAGCTTTCAGGGAGACGAGCAGTACTTC. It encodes CASSFQGDEQYF.

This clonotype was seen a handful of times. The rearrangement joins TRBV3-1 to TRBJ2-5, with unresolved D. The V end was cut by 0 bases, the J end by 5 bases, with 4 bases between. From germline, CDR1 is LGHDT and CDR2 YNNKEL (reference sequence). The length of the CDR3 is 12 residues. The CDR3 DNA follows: TGTGCCAGCAGCCAAGATCGGGAGACCCAGTACTTC. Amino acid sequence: CASSQDRETQYF.

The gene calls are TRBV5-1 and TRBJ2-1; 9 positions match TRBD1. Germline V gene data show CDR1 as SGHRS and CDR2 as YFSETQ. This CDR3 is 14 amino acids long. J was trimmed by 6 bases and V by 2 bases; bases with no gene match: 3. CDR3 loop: CASSFTGGLNEQFF. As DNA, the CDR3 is TGCGCCAGCAGCTTTACAGGGGGCCTCAATGAGCAGTTCTTC.

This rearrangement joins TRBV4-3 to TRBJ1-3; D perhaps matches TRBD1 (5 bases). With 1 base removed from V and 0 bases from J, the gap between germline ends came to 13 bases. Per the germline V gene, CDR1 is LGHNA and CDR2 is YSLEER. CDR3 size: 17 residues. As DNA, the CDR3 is TGCGCCAGCAGCCAAGGGGACGGTCCGAGCTCTGGAAACACCATATATTTT. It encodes CASSQGDGPSSGNTIYF.

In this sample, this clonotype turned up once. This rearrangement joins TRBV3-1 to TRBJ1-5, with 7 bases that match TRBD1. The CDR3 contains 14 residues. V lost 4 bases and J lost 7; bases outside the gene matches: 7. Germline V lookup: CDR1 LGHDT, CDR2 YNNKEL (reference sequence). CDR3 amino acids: CASSPGQSSQPQHF. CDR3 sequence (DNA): TGTGCCAGCAGCCCGGGACAGTCAAGCCAGCCCCAGCATTTT.

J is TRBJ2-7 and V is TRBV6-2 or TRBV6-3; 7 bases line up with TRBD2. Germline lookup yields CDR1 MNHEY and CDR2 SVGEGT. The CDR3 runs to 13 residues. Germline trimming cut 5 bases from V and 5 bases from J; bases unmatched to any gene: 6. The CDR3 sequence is CASSGGGTDEQYF. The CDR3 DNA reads TGTGCCAGCAGTGGGGGGGGAACCGACGAGCAGTACTTC.

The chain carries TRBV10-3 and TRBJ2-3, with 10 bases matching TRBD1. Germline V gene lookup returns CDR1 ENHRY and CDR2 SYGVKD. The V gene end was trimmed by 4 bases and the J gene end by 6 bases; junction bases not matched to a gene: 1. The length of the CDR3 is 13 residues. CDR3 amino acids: CAISVGQGDTQYF. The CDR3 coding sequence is TGTGCCATCAGTGTGGGACAGGGGGATACGCAGTATTTT.

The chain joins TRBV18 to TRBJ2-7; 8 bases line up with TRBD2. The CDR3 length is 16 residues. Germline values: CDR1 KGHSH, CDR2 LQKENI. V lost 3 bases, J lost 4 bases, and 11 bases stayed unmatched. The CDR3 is CASSPFGTRGAYEQYF. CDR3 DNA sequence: TGTGCCAGCTCACCTTTCGGGACTAGGGGTGCGTACGAGCAGTACTTC.

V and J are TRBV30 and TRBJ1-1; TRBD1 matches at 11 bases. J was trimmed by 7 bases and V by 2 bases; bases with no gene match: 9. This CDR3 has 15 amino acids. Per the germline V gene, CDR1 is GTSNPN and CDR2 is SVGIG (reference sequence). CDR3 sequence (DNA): TGTGCCTGGAGTACCGGGACAGGGGGTTTCGATGAAGCTTTCTTT. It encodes CAWSTGTGGFDEAFF. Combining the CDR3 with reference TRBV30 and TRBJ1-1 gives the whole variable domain SQTIHQWPATLVQPVGSPLSLECTVEGTSNPNLYWYRQAAGRGLQLLFYSVGIGQISSEVPQNLSASRPQDRQFILSSKKLLLSDSGFYLCAWSTGTGGFDEAFFGQGTRLTVV.

The CDR3 bases are TGTGCCAGCAGTTTCGGTCTGAGCTCCTACGAGCAGTACTTC. This sequence encodes CASSFGLSSYEQYF. J is TRBJ2-7 and V is TRBV12-3 or TRBV12-4; unclear D gene. The CDR3 has 14 amino acids. V shed 3 bases and J shed 0 bases, with 9 bases lying between them.